The T cell receptor beta chain under discussion was sequenced for a study of blood T cell repertoires in COVID-19. Across the study: PBMCs, B-cell-depleted T cells, or T cells were the source of the cDNA or gDNA that made up the material.

Profiling relied on immunoSEQ multiplex PCR, and the TCRdb table lists in-frame clones only, not all of them. The data hold about 76,000 clones, with around nine tenths observed a single time. The CDR3 is 16 amino acids. CDR1 and CDR2 from the germline V gene are MNHNY and SVGAGI (reference sequence). J was trimmed by 4 bases and V by 6 bases; bases with no gene match: 10. This rearrangement joins TRBV6-6 to TRBJ2-7; 12 bases match TRBD1. The TCR originated in a human donor in a cohort sampled during active COVID-19. The sequenced sample consisted of peripheral blood. CDR3 protein: CASSQGQGAGMYEQYF. CDR3 in DNA: TGTGCCAGCAGCCAGGGACAGGGGGCCGGGATGTACGAGCAGTACTTC.